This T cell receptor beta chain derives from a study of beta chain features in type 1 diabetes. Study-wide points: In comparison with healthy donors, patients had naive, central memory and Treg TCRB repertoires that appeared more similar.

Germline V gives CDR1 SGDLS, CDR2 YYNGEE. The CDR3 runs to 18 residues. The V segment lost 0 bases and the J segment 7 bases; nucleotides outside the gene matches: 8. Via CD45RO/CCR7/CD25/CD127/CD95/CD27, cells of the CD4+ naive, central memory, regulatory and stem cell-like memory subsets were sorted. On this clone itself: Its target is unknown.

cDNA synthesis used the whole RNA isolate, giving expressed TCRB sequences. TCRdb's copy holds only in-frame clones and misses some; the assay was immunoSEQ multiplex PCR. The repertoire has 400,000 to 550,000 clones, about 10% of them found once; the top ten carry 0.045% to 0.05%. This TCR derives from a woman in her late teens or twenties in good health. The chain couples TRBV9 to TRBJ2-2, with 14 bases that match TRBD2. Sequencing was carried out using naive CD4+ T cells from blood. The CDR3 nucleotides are TGTGCCAGCAGCGTAGAAGGGACTAGCGGGAGAAGGGGCGGGGAGCTGTTTTTT. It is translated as CASSVEGTSGRRGGELFF.